This T cell receptor (beta chain) was captured by sequencing in a study of cytomegalovirus exposure and HLA in healthy donors. Study context: Genotyping showed 75% to 90% of approximately 430 donors falling in the Caucasian-associated ancestry cluster. General study findings and limits: Further analysis, carried out later, found HLA-associated TCR beta chains more clonally expanded than equally common other chains. The study flagged roughly 150 TCR beta chains as cytomegalovirus-associated. Earlier results showed most TCR beta V segments being productive about 87% or about 30% of the time.

To note about this clone: Its specificity is unknown.

The trim removed 3 bases at V and 1 base at J, leaving 3 bases unmatched. The CDR3 runs to 15 residues. The germline gives CDR1 SEHNR, CDR2 FQNEAQ (reference sequence). The PCR had 60 Vbeta and 13 Jbeta primers. Sequencing was performed with immunoSEQ multiplex PCR; in TCRdb, only in-frame clones are kept and a portion is missing. The profile shows some 140,000 clones, around 85% of them singletons. Sequenced sample: PBMCs. The receptor's source is a woman aged 50 to 60 in good health and CMV-seropositive. The chain recombines TRBV7-9 with TRBJ2-7; 10 bases line up with TRBD2. CDR3 residues: CASSLRLAGSYEQYF. The CDR3 DNA reads as TGTGCCAGCAGCTTGAGACTAGCGGGTTCCTACGAGCAGTACTTC.